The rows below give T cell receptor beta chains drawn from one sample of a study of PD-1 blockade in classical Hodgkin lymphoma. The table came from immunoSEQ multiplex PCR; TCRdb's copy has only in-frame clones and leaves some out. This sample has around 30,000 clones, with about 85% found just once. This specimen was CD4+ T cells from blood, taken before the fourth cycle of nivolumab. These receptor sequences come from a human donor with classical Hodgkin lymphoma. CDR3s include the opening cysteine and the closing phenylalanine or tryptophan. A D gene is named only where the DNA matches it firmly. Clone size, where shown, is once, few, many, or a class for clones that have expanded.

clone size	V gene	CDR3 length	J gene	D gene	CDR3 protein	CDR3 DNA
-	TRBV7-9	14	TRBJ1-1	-	CASRNDLGYTEAFF	TGTGCCAGCAGGAACGACTTGGGGTACACTGAAGCTTTCTTT
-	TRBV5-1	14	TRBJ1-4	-	CASSEGGLREKLFF	TGCGCCAGCAGCGAAGGGGGACTTCGAGAAAAACTGTTTTTT
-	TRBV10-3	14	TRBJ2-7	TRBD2	CAISQAGGEYEQYF	TGTGCCATCAGCCAAGCGGGAGGGGAGTACGAGCAGTACTTC
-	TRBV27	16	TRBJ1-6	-	CASSLMRWGSNSPLHF	TGTGCCAGCAGTTTAATGAGGTGGGGTAGTAATTCACCCCTCCACTTT
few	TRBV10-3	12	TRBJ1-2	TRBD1	CAAQDRGIGYTF	TGTGCCGCCCAGGACAGGGGGATCGGCTACACCTTC
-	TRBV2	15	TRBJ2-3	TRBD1	CASGKGASGADTQYF	TGTGCCAGCGGAAAGGGGGCGTCAGGCGCAGATACGCAGTATTTT
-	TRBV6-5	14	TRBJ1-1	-	CASSYSRLNTEAFF	TGTGCCAGCAGTTATTCCCGACTGAACACTGAAGCTTTCTTT
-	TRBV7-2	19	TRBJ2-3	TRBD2	CASSGGSTGLAGDGDTQYF	TGTGCCAGCAGCGGGGGATCCACGGGACTAGCGGGGGACGGGGATACGCAGTATTTT
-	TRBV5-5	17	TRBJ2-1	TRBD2	CASSHTTSGRNYNEQFF	TGTGCCAGCAGCCATACTACTAGCGGGAGAAACTACAATGAGCAGTTCTTC
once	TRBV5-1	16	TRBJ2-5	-	CASSLGGSGRQETQYF	TGCGCCAGCAGCTTGGGGGGTAGCGGTAGGCAAGAGACCCAGTACTTC
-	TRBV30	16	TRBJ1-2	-	CAWSGGGLQANYGYTF	TGTGCCTGGAGTGGGGGGGGACTTCAAGCTAACTATGGCTACACCTTC
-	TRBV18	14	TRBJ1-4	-	CASSPAGLNEKLFF	TGTGCCAGCTCACCCGCAGGGCTTAATGAAAAACTGTTTTTT
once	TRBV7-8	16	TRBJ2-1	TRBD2	CASSLGRLAGNNEQFF	TGTGCCAGCAGCTTAGGAAGGCTAGCGGGGAACAATGAGCAGTTCTTC
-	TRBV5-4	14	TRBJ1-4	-	CASSRDSTNEKLFF	TGTGCCAGCAGCAGGGACTCAACTAATGAAAAACTGTTTTTT
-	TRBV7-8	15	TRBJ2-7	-	CASSLVAILSYEQYF	TGTGCCAGCAGCTTAGTGGCTATACTCTCCTACGAGCAGTACTTC
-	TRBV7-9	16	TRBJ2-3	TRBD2	CASSLVAGNAGDTQYF	TGTGCCAGCAGCTTAGTAGCGGGAAACGCCGGAGATACGCAGTATTTT
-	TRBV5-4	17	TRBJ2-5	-	CASSLGSPGTQQETQYF	TGTGCCAGCAGCTTGGGGTCACCCGGGACACAACAAGAGACCCAGTACTTC
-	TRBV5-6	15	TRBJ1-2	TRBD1	CASSPWDRANYGYTF	TGTGCCAGCAGCCCGTGGGACAGAGCTAACTATGGCTACACCTTC
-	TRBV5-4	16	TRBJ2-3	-	CASSLGRGAHTDTQYF	TGTGCCAGCAGCTTGGGCAGGGGAGCACACACAGATACGCAGTATTTT
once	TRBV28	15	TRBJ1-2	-	CASSLLLQGSGGYTF	TGTGCCAGCAGTTTATTATTACAGGGCTCAGGAGGCTACACCTTC
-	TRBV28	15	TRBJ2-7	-	CASSLYAGSSYEQYF	TGTGCCAGCAGTTTATACGCAGGAAGCTCCTACGAGCAGTACTTC
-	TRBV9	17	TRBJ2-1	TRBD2	CASSWGFGTSGYNEQFF	TGTGCCAGCAGCTGGGGTTTCGGGACTAGCGGATACAATGAGCAGTTCTTC
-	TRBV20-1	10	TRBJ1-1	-	CSSRTTEAFF	TGCAGTTCGAGGACCACTGAAGCTTTCTTT
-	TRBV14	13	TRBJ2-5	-	CASSQALQETQYF	TGTGCCAGCAGCCAAGCGCTACAAGAGACCCAGTACTTC
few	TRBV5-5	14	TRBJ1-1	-	CASRFTGLNTEAFF	TGTGCCAGCAGGTTTACAGGACTCAACACTGAAGCTTTCTTT
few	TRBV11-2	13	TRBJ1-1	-	CASSFGRNTEAFF	TGTGCCAGCAGCTTTGGTCGGAACACTGAAGCTTTCTTT
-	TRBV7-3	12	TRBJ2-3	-	CASSDSTDTQYF	TGTGCCAGCAGCGATAGCACAGATACGCAGTATTTT
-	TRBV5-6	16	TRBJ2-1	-	CASSLGTGVRGNEQFF	TGTGCCAGCAGCTTGGGAACAGGAGTAAGAGGCAATGAGCAGTTCTTC
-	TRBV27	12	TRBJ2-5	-	CASSLYQETQYF	TGTGCCAGCAGTTTATACCAAGAGACCCAGTACTTC
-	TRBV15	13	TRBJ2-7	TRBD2	CAPRTSGRYEQYF	TGTGCCCCCCGGACTAGCGGGAGGTATGAGCAGTACTTC
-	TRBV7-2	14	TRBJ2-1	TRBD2	CASRAAGAYNEQFF	TGTGCCAGCAGAGCAGCGGGAGCATACAATGAGCAGTTCTTC
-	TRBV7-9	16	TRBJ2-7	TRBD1	CATGYLTGGGLYEQYF	TGTGCCACCGGTTACCTAACAGGGGGTGGGTTATACGAGCAGTACTTC
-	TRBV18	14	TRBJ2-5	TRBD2	CASSPLAGEETQYF	TGTGCCAGTTCACCTCTAGCGGGGGAAGAGACCCAGTACTTC